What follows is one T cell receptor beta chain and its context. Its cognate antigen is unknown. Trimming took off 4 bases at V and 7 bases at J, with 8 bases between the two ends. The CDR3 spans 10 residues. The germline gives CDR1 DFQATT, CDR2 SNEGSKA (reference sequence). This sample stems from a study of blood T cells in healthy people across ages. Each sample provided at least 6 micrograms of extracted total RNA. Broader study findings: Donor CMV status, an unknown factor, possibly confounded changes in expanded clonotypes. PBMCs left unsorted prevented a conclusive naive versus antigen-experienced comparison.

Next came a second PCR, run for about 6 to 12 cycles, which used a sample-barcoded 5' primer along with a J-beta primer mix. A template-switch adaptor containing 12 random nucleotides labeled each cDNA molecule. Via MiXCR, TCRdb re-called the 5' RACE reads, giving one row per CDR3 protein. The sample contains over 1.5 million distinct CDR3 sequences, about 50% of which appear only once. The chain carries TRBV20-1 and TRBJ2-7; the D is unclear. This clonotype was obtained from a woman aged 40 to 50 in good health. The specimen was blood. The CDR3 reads CSATIGEQYF. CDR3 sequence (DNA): TGCAGTGCTACCATTGGGGAGCAGTACTTC.